Shown below are 28 T cell receptor beta chains from a single sample sequenced in a study of PD-L1 blockade in urothelial cancer. Profiled with immunoSEQ multiplex PCR; TCRdb holds only in-frame clones, not every one. The sample gives under 55,000 clones, 84% of which show up once; 5% to 6% is in the top ten. The source material was PBMCs, sampled around atezolizumab (anti-PD-L1) treatment. The source is a middle-aged man with urothelial cancer.

This chain uses TRBV2 with TRBJ1-4, with no clear D. This CDR3 spans 15 amino acids. Germline loops: CDR1 SNHLY, CDR2 FYNNEI. The germline V and J ends were trimmed by 8 bases and 0 bases, with 13 bases remaining between them. This CDR3 reads CASRSAIATNEKLFF. DNA for the CDR3: TGTGCCAGCCGGTCCGCGATTGCAACTAATGAAAAACTGTTTTTT.

The J gene is TRBJ1-1, the V gene TRBV30; 7 bases agree with TRBD1. The CDR3 is 20 residues long. After removal of 5 bases from V and 2 bases from J, the junction contained 26 bases not matched to a gene. Germline V CDR1 and CDR2: GTSNPN, SVGIG (reference sequence). The CDR3 sequence is CAWGDIPGTAHYGTNTEAFF. CDR3 nucleotide sequence: TGTGCCTGGGGCGATATCCCCGGGACAGCCCATTATGGGACCAACACTGAAGCTTTCTTT.

The rearrangement uses TRBV28 and TRBJ2-7; D may be TRBD2 (6 bases). Germline CDR1 and CDR2: MDHEN and SYDVKM. Between the trimmed V and J ends, which lost 0 bases and 7 bases, there was a span of 25 bases. The CDR3 has 18 residues. The DNA for the CDR3 is TGTGCCAGCAGTTTATGGACTGTCGGGGTAGCGGCGATTAAGGAGCAGTACTTC. Translating it yields CASSLWTVGVAAIKEQYF. Using reference TRBV28 and TRBJ2-7 for the parts outside the CDR3, the full variable domain is DVKVTQSSRYLVKRTGEKVFLECVQDMDHENMFWYRQDPGLGLRLIYFSYDVKMKEKGDIPEGYSVSREKKERFSLILESASTNQTSMYLCASSLWTVGVAAIKEQYFGPGTRLTVT.

The J gene is TRBJ2-7, the V gene TRBV7-9; D possibly corresponds to TRBD2 (5 bases). CDR3 size: 16 residues. V was shortened by 2 bases and J by 6 bases, with 20 bases between the two germline ends. Germline V CDR1 and CDR2: SEHNR, FQNEAQ (reference sequence). The CDR3 loop is CASSLINPSLRLEQYF. In nucleotides, the CDR3 is TGTGCCAGCAGCTTAATCAATCCTAGCCTCCGCCTCGAGCAGTACTTC.

The gene calls are TRBV6-1 and TRBJ1-5, with TRBD1 as a possible D gene (6 bases). V was cut by 4 bases and J by 6 bases, with 10 bases left in between. The CDR3 sequence is 13 residues long. Germline CDR1 and CDR2: MNHNS and SASEGT. Here the CDR3 reads CASSVTGPQPQHF. In nucleotides, the CDR3 is TGTGCCAGCAGTGTGACAGGCCCTCAGCCCCAGCATTTT.

The V gene is TRBV5-5, the J gene TRBJ2-1, with D perhaps matching TRBD1 (7 bases). V lost 2 bases and J lost 7, with 16 bases in between. Looked up from germline, CDR1 is SGHKS and CDR2 is YYEKEE (reference sequence). The CDR3 has 15 residues. The CDR3 loop is CASSLGGDGSNEQFF. For the CDR3, the DNA is TGTGCCAGCAGCTTAGGGGGCGACGGGAGTAATGAGCAGTTCTTC. The variable domain in full, with the rest retrieved from reference TRBV5-5 and TRBJ2-1, is DAGVTQSPTHLIKTRGQQVTLRCSPISGHKSVSWYQQVLGQGPQFIFQYYEKEERGRGNFPDRFSARQFPNYSSELNVNALLLGDSALYLCASSLGGDGSNEQFFGPGTRLTVL.

As DNA, the CDR3 is TGCGCCAGCAAAAGTACGTTGGCACAGGGATTCTTAGATACGCAGTATTTT. It codes for CASKSTLAQGFLDTQYF. The J gene is TRBJ2-3, the V gene TRBV5-1; weak D call: TRBD1 (6 bases). V was shortened by 6 bases and J by 5 bases, with 25 bases between the two germline ends. This CDR3 has 17 residues. Germline loops: CDR1 SGHRS, CDR2 YFSETQ.

This clone was counted a single time. The rearrangement joins TRBV15 to TRBJ2-5, with a tentative D call TRBD2 (5 bases). The CDR3 is made up of 14 amino acids. The V end was cut by 0 bases, the J end by 5 bases, with 10 bases between. Germline V lookup: CDR1 LNHNV, CDR2 YYDKDF (reference sequence). CDR3 sequence reads: CATSRELVTETQYF. CDR3 in DNA: TGTGCCACCAGCAGAGAACTAGTGACGGAGACCCAGTACTTC.

As concerns this clone: Other DNA sequences in this specimen translate into the identical CDR3. The CDR3 DNA is TGTGCCAGCAGCTTAGGGGGCAGAACAGATACGCAGTATTTT. Its protein is CASSLGGRTDTQYF. J is TRBJ2-3 and V is TRBV7-2, with D tentatively TRBD1 (5 bases). Germline-derived CDR1 and CDR2 are SGHTA and FQGNSA. CDR3 length: 14 amino acids. Trimming pared 1 base from V and 3 bases from J, leaving 8 bases between.

This chain uses TRBV6-5 with TRBJ2-5, with TRBD1 as a possible D gene (6 bases). The CDR3 runs 14 residues. Germline lookup yields CDR1 MNHEY and CDR2 SVGAGI. The V end lost 2 bases, the J end lost 3 bases, and 10 bases lay between the germline ends. Here the CDR3 DNA reads TGTGCCAGCAGTTACAGGACAGAGGAAGAGACCCAGTACTTC. Translation gives CASSYRTEEETQYF.

The V and J genes are TRBV5-4 and TRBJ2-7; D perhaps matches TRBD2 (5 bases). Trimming pared 2 bases from V and 2 bases from J, leaving 11 bases between. The CDR3 totals 14 residues. Germline CDR1 SGHNT, CDR2 YYREEE (reference sequence). CDR3 nucleotides: TGTGCCAGCAGCTTACGGGAACGGGCCTACGAGCAGTACTTC. Translating it yields CASSLRERAYEQYF.

The chain employs TRBV4-2 and TRBJ2-1, with D tentatively TRBD2 (5 bases). CDR1 is LGHNA, CDR2 YNFKEQ, per germline. V gave up 5 bases and J gave up 6 bases, with 14 bases separating them. This CDR3 spans 14 amino acids. The CDR3 bases are TGTGCCAGCAGCGTTAGCGCCGCCGGCAATGAGCAGTTCTTC. It specifies CASSVSAAGNEQFF.

The chain recombines TRBV11-2 with TRBJ2-5; D is uncertain. The CDR3 consists of 13 residues. From germline, CDR1 is SGHAT and CDR2 FQNNGV. The ends were cut back, 1 base at V and 2 bases at J, with 5 bases in the middle. The CDR3 loop reads CASSLAQQETQYF. The DNA for the CDR3 is TGTGCCAGCAGCTTAGCTCAGCAAGAGACCCAGTACTTC.

This clone has a single count. The gene calls are TRBV6-5 and TRBJ1-5; 9 bases match TRBD1. Unmatched junction bases numbered 5, after V lost 6 bases and J lost 2 bases. The length of the CDR3 is 15 residues. CDR1 is MNHEY and CDR2 is SVGAGI in the germline V gene. The CDR3 loop reads CASRTGQGRNQPQHF. The CDR3, as DNA: TGTGCCAGCAGGACCGGACAGGGGCGCAATCAGCCCCAGCATTTT.

This chain connects TRBV20-1 to TRBJ2-1, with D unresolved. The germline V gene has CDR1 DFQATT and CDR2 SNEGSKA (reference sequence). The CDR3 is 11 residues long. V shed 3 bases and J shed 6 bases, with 6 bases lying between them. The CDR3 loop reads CSASRVNEQFF. In nucleotides, the CDR3 is TGCAGTGCTAGTAGAGTCAATGAGCAGTTCTTC.

The chain couples TRBV28 to TRBJ2-2; TRBD2 matches 8 bases. The CDR3 runs 15 residues. J lost 5 bases, V lost 5 bases, and 7 bases had no gene match. Looked up from germline, CDR1 is MDHEN and CDR2 is SYDVKM. CDR3: CASSIAGLKTGELFF. The CDR3 DNA reads TGTGCCAGCAGTATAGCGGGATTGAAAACCGGGGAGCTGTTTTTT.

There are many counts of this clone. The chain couples TRBV19 to TRBJ2-5; D gene unclear. The CDR3 sequence is 13 residues long. V lost 4 bases and J lost 4, with 10 bases in between. Germline values: CDR1 LNHDA, CDR2 SQIVND (reference sequence). The CDR3 coding sequence is TGTGCCAGTAGTACCCTGAGCTCAGAGACCCAGTACTTC. Translated: CASSTLSSETQYF. Filled out from reference TRBV19 and TRBJ2-5, the complete variable domain reads DGGITQSPKYLFRKEGQNVTLSCEQNLNHDAMYWYRQDPGQGLRLIYYSQIVNDFQKGDIAEGYSVSREKKESFPLTVTSAQKNPTAFYLCASSTLSSETQYFGPGTRLLVL.

The V gene is TRBV28, the J gene TRBJ1-5, with TRBD1 identical over 7 bases. Germline V gene sequence: CDR1 MDHEN, CDR2 SYDVKM. The CDR3 runs to 14 residues. V lost 5 bases to trimming and J lost 7 bases; unmatched junction nucleotides: 8. In DNA form, the CDR3 reads TGTGCCAGCAGTCTTACAGGGGTGCGGCAGCCCCAGCATTTT. Amino acid sequence: CASSLTGVRQPQHF.

V usage is TRBV28 and J usage is TRBJ2-2; possibly TRBD1 for D (5 bases). V dropped 10 bases and J dropped 3 bases, with 15 bases sitting between them. The CDR3 runs 14 residues. Germline V gene sequence: CDR1 MDHEN, CDR2 SYDVKM. The DNA of the CDR3 is TGTGCCACCGTTCCCCCAGGGCACACCGGGGAGCTGTTTTTT. This encodes CATVPPGHTGELFF.

This chain uses TRBV28 with TRBJ1-5, with TRBD1 identical over 8 bases. The CDR3 covers 15 residues. Germline V gene sequence: CDR1 MDHEN, CDR2 SYDVKM. With 4 bases clipped from V and 4 bases from J, the junction kept 6 bases outside the gene matches. Here the CDR3 reads CASSSGQGGNQPQHF. CDR3 DNA sequence: TGTGCCAGCAGTTCAGGACAGGGTGGGAATCAGCCCCAGCATTTT.

This clone was picked up one time. The rearrangement joins TRBV28 to TRBJ2-3; 8 bases agree with TRBD2. J lost 0 bases, V lost 10 bases, and 3 bases had no gene match. The germline CDR1 and CDR2 sequences are MDHEN and SYDVKM. The CDR3 extends over 13 amino acids. The CDR3 DNA is TGTGCCACACTAGCGGCTAGCACAGATACGCAGTATTTT. Protein product: CATLAASTDTQYF.

This chain links TRBV10-3 with TRBJ2-7, with 9 positions matching TRBD2. J lost 9 bases, V lost 0 bases, and 9 bases had no gene match. This CDR3 comprises 15 residues. The germline gives CDR1 ENHRY, CDR2 SYGVKD. Here the CDR3 DNA reads TGTGCCATCAGTGAGTCCGGTACTAGCGGGCGAGCGCAGTACTTC. Translating it yields CAISESGTSGRAQYF.

The chain recombines TRBV5-6 with TRBJ2-7; the match to TRBD1 covers 7 bases. V shed 4 bases, J shed 3 bases, and the junction held 10 bases outside the gene matches. This CDR3 has 15 residues. CDR1 is SGHDT and CDR2 is YYEEEE in the germline V gene. In DNA, the CDR3 is TGTGCCAGCAGCCTACCCGGACAGGTAAACTACGAGCAGTACTTC. It is translated as CASSLPGQVNYEQYF.

DNA for the CDR3: TGTGCCAGCAGCCACGAGACTAGCGGCTCCTACGAGCAGTACTTC. This encodes CASSHETSGSYEQYF. This chain links TRBV4-2 with TRBJ2-7; 9 nucleotides align to TRBD2. After removal of 3 bases from V and 0 bases from J, the junction contained 3 bases not matched to a gene. This CDR3 comprises 15 residues. Per germline, CDR1 LGHNA and CDR2 YNFKEQ.

This sequence joins TRBV6-1 and TRBJ2-7, with a possible D match to TRBD1 (6 bases). Germline values: CDR1 MNHNS, CDR2 SASEGT. This CDR3 region has 13 residues. V was clipped by 7 bases and J by 7 bases, with 17 bases between them. CDR3 nucleotide sequence: TGTGCCAGCATTAGGGCCAGGGGAGAGGAGCAGTACTTC. This gives the protein CASIRARGEEQYF.

This clone was detected once. The CDR3 is CAIILGGGEGYTF. CDR3 in DNA: TGTGCCATCATACTCGGGGGGGGAGAAGGCTACACCTTC. The rearrangement uses TRBV7-9 and TRBJ1-2; weak D call: TRBD1 (5 bases). V was clipped by 10 bases and J by 8 bases, with 20 bases between them. This CDR3 region has 13 residues. CDR1 and CDR2 from the germline V gene are SEHNR and FQNEAQ (reference sequence).

This chain connects TRBV5-4 to TRBJ2-7, with D unclear. The CDR3 extends over 12 amino acids. The germline V and J ends were trimmed by 1 base and 7 bases, with 9 bases remaining between them. Per germline, CDR1 SGHNT and CDR2 YYREEE (reference sequence). The CDR3 DNA reads TGTGCCAGCAGCTTGTCAGCGAAGGAGCAGTACTTC. Translation gives CASSLSAKEQYF.

The J gene is TRBJ2-7, the V gene TRBV6-1; a possible D gene is TRBD2 (6 bases). The CDR3 has 14 residues. The germline gives CDR1 MNHNS, CDR2 SASEGT. V dropped 8 bases and J dropped 3 bases, with 17 bases sitting between them. The CDR3 DNA follows: TGTGCCAGCCACAGGTCGGGAGATCTCTACGAGCAGTACTTC. Its translation is CASHRSGDLYEQYF.